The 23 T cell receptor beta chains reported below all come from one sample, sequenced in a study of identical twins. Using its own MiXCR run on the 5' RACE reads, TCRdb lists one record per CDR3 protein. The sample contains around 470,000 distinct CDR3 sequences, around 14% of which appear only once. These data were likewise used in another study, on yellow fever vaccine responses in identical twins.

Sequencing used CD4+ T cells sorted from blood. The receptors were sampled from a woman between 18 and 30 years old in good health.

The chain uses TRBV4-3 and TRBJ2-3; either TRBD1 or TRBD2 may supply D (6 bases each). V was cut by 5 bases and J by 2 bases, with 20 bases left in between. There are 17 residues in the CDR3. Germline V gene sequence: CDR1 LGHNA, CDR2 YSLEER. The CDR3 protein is CASSFQGGQGFTDTQYF. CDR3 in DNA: TGCGCCAGCAGCTTTCAAGGGGGGCAGGGTTTCACAGATACGCAGTATTTT.

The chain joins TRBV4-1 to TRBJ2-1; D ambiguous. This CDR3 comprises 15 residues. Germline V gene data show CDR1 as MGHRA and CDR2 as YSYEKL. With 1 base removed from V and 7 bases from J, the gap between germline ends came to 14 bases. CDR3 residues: CASSQVGLGKNEQFF. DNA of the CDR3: TGCGCCAGCAGCCAAGTCGGGCTCGGTAAGAATGAGCAGTTCTTC.

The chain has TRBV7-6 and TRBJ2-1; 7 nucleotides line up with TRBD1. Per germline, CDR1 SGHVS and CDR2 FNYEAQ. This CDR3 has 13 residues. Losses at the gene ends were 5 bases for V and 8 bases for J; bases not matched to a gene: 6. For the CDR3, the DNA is TGTGCCAGCAGCGATACAGGGGTCCATGAGCAGTTCTTC. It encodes CASSDTGVHEQFF.

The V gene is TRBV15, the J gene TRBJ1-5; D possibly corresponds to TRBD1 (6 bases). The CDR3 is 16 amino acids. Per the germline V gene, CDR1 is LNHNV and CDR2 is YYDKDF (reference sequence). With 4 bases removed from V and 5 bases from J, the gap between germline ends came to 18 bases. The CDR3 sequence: CATSTPGTGKYQPQHF. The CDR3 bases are TGTGCCACCAGCACCCCGGGAACAGGGAAGTATCAGCCCCAGCATTTT. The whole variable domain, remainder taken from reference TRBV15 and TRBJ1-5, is DAMVIQNPRYQVTQFGKPVTLSCSQTLNHNVMYWYQQKSSQAPKLLFHYYDKDFNNEADTPDNFQSRRPNTSFCFLDIRSPGLGDTAMYLCATSTPGTGKYQPQHFGDGTRLSIL.

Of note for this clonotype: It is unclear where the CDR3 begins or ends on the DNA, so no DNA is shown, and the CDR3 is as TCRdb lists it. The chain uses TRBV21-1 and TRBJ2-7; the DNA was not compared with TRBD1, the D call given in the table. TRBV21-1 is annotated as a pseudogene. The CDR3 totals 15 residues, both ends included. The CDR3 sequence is CASSKVGRGTDEQYF.

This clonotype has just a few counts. The CDR3 DNA is TGTGCCAGCAGCTTGAAGACTAGATTAGCCGGGGAGCTGTTTTTT. It yields the protein CASSLKTRLAGELFF. The chain carries TRBV5-6 and TRBJ2-2; tentative D call: TRBD2 (6 bases). The V gene's germline CDR1 is SGHDT and CDR2 YYEEEE. This CDR3 comprises 15 residues. The germline V and J ends were trimmed by 1 base and 6 bases, with 13 bases remaining between them.

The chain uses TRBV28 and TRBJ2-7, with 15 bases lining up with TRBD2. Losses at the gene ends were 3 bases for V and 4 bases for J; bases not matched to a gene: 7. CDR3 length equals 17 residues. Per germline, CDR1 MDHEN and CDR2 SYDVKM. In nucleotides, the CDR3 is TGTGCCAGCAGTTTCCGGACTAGCGGGAGGGCCCTGTACGAGCAGTACTTC. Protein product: CASSFRTSGRALYEQYF. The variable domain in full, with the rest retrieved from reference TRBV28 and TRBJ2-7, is DVKVTQSSRYLVKRTGEKVFLECVQDMDHENMFWYRQDPGLGLRLIYFSYDVKMKEKGDIPEGYSVSREKKERFSLILESASTNQTSMYLCASSFRTSGRALYEQYFGPGTRLTVT.

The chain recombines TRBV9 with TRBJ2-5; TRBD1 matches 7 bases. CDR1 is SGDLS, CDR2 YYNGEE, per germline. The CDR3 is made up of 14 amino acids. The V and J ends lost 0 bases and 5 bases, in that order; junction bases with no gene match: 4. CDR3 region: CASSVGDSWETQYF. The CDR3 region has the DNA TGTGCCAGCAGCGTAGGGGACAGTTGGGAGACCCAGTACTTC.

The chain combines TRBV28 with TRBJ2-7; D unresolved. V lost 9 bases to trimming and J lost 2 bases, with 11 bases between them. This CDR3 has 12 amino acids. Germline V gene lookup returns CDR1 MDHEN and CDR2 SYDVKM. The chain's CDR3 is CASCGTAYEQYF. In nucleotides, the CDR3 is TGTGCCAGTTGCGGTACCGCCTACGAGCAGTACTTC.

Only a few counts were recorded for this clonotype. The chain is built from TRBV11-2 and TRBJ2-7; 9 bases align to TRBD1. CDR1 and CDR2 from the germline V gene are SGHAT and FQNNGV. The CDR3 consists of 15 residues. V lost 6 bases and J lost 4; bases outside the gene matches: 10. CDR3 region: CASRSRTGAGYEQYF. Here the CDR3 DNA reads TGTGCCAGCAGATCCAGGACAGGGGCAGGTTACGAGCAGTACTTC.

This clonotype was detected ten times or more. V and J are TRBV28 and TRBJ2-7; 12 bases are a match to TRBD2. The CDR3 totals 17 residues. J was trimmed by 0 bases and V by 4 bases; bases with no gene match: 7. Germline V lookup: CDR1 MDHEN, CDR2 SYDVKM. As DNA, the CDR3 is TGTGCCAGCAGTTCGACAGGGACTAGCGGGCGCTCCTACGAGCAGTACTTC. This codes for CASSSTGTSGRSYEQYF. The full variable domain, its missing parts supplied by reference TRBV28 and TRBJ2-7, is DVKVTQSSRYLVKRTGEKVFLECVQDMDHENMFWYRQDPGLGLRLIYFSYDVKMKEKGDIPEGYSVSREKKERFSLILESASTNQTSMYLCASSSTGTSGRSYEQYFGPGTRLTVT.

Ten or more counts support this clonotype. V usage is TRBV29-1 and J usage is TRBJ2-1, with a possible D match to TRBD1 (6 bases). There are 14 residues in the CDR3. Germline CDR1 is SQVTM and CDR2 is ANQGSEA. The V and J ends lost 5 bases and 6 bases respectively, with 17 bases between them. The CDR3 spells CSVLLRDTPNEQFF. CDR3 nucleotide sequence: TGCAGCGTTCTCCTCCGGGACACCCCCAATGAGCAGTTCTTC.

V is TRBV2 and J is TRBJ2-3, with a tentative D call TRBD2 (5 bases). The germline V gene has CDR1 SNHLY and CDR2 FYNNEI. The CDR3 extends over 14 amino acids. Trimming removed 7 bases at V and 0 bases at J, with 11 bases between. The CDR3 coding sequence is TGTGCCAGCACCAGCGGACCTAGCACAGATACGCAGTATTTT. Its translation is CASTSGPSTDTQYF. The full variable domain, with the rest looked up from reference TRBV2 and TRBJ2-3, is EPEVTQTPSHQVTQMGQEVILRCVPISNHLYFYWYRQILGQKVEFLVSFYNNEISEKSEIFDDQFSVERPDGSNFTLKIRSTKLEDSAMYFCASTSGPSTDTQYFGPGTRLTVL.

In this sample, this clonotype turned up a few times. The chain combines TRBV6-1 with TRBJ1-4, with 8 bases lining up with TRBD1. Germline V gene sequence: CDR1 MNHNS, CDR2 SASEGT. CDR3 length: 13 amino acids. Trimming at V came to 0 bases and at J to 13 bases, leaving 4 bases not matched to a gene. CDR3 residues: CASSEAGTGTLFF. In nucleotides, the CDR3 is TGTGCCAGCAGTGAAGCCGGGACAGGCACACTGTTTTTT.

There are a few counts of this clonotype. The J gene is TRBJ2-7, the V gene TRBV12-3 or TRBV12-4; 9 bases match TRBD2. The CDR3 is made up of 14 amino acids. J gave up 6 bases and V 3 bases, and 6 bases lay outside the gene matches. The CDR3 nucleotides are TGTGCCAGCAGTTTGGGCGGGAGGGGAAGCGAGCAGTACTTC. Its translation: CASSLGGRGSEQYF.

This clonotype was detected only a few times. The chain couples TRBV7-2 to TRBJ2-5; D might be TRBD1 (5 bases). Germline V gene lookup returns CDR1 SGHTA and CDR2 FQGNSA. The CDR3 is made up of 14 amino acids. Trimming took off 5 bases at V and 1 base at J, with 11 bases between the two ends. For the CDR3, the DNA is TGTGCCAGCAGCAGTCCTGGGGCCCAAGAGACCCAGTACTTC. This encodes CASSSPGAQETQYF.

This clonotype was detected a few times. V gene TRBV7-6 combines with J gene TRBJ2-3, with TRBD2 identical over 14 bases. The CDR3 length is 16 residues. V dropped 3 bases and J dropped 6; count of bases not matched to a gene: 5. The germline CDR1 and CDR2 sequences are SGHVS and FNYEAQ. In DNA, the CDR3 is TGTGCCAGCAGCTTTGGACTAGCGGGAGGTAGCGATACGCAGTATTTT. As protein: CASSFGLAGGSDTQYF.

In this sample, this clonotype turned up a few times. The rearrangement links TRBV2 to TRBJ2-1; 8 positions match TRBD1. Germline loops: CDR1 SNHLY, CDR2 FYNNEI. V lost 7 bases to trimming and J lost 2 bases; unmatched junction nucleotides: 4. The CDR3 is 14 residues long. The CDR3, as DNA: TGTGCCAGCACGAGACAGGGGACCTACAATGAGCAGTTCTTC. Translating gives CASTRQGTYNEQFF.

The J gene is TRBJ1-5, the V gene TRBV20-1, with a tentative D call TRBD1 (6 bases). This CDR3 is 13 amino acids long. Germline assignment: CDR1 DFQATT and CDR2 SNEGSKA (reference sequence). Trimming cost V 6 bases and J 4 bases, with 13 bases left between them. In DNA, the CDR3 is TGCAGTGCAGATTACAGGGATAATCAGCCCCAGCATTTT. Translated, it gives CSADYRDNQPQHF.

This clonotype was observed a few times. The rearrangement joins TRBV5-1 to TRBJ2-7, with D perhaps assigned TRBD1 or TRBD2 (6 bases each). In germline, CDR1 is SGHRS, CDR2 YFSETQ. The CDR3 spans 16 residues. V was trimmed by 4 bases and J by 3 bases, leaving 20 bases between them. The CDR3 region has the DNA TGCGCCAGCAGCAACCTAAACAGGGAGGTTTTCTACGAGCAGTACTTC. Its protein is CASSNLNREVFYEQYF.

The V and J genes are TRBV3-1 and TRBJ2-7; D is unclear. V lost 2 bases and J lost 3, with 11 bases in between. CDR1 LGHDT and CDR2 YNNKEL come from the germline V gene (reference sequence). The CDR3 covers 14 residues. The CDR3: CASSQRAVVYEQYF. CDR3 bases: TGTGCCAGCAGCCAAAGGGCTGTGGTCTACGAGCAGTACTTC.

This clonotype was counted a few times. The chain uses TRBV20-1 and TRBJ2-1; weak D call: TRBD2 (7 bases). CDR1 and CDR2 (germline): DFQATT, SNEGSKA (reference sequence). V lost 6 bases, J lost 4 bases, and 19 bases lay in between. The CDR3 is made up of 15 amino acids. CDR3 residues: CSAPARGAGYNEQFF. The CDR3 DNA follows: TGCAGTGCGCCCGCCCGGGGGGCCGGGTACAATGAGCAGTTCTTC.

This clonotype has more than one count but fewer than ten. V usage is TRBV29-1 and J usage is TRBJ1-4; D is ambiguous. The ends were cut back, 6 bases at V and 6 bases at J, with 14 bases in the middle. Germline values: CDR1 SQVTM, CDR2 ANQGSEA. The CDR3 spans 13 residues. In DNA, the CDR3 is TGCAGCGTCGTAGGATTACGCGATGAAAAACTGTTTTTT. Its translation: CSVVGLRDEKLFF.